Below, 12 T cell receptor beta chains from the same sample are listed, as sequenced in a study of OX40 agonist ivuxolimab in advanced cancers. The table came from immunoSEQ multiplex PCR; TCRdb's copy has only in-frame clones and leaves some out. The sample has around 30,000 clones, about 88% seen once. The sequences come from CD4+ or CD8+ T cells sorted from blood, collected in a trial of the OX40 agonist ivuxolimab. Receptors originate from an adult with an advanced solid tumor such as melanoma, head and neck, liver or kidney cancer.

This clone was seen more than once but under ten times. The rearrangement uses TRBV28 and TRBJ1-1; 7 nucleotides match TRBD1. V lost 4 bases and J lost 3; bases outside the gene matches: 11. CDR1 is MDHEN, CDR2 SYDVKM, per germline. The CDR3 totals 16 residues. CDR3 sequence (DNA): TGTGCCAGCAGTTATAGTCTGAGACAGGGCCACACTGAAGCTTTCTTT. Translation: CASSYSLRQGHTEAFF.

This chain joins TRBV27 and TRBJ2-1, with 13 nucleotides matching TRBD2. The CDR3 has 15 residues. Germline trimming cut 3 bases from V and 8 bases from J; bases unmatched to any gene: 4. Looked up from germline, CDR1 is MNHEY and CDR2 is SMNVEV (reference sequence). CDR3 DNA: TGTGCCAGCAGTTTGACTAGCGGGAGGTTGGATGAGCAGTTCTTC. Its translation is CASSLTSGRLDEQFF.

The CDR3 coding sequence is TGTGCCAGCTTTACCGGGACAGGACACAATGAGCAGTTCTTC. Protein sequence: CASFTGTGHNEQFF. The chain combines TRBV6-4 with TRBJ2-1, with 8 bases that match TRBD1. Germline CDR1 is MRHNA and CDR2 is SNTAGT. V lost 8 bases to trimming and J lost 5 bases; unmatched junction nucleotides: 8. The CDR3 is 14 amino acids.

This clone occurred once. At one boundary the junction diverges from the germline segment, which might be a read error. CDR3 sequence: CASSRTLGAERVF. The DNA of the CDR3 is TGCGCCAGCAGCCGGACCCTGGGCGCCGAGCGGGTCTTC. The V gene is TRBV4-1, the J gene TRBJ2-1; weak D call: TRBD2 (6 bases). Germline values: CDR1 MGHRA, CDR2 YSYEKL. The CDR3 extends over 13 amino acids.

The CDR3 loop is CASSLGTGVTNEKLFF. Written as DNA, the CDR3 is TGTGCCAGCAGCTTAGGGACAGGGGTTACTAATGAAAAACTGTTTTTT. V and J are TRBV7-8 and TRBJ1-4; 9 nucleotides align to TRBD1. CDR1 and CDR2 (germline): SGHVS, FQNEAQ. The V and J ends lost 1 base and 2 bases, in that order; junction bases with no gene match: 2. The CDR3 is 16 amino acids.

This chain links TRBV7-6 with TRBJ2-7, with TRBD1 identical over 7 bases. Germline trimming cut 5 bases from V and 2 bases from J; bases unmatched to any gene: 12. Germline V gene sequence: CDR1 SGHVS, CDR2 FNYEAQ. CDR3 length equals 16 residues. CDR3 bases: TGTGCCAGCAGCGCCAAGATGGGTCAGGGGGCCTACGAGCAGTACTTC. It yields the protein CASSAKMGQGAYEQYF.

The CDR3, as DNA: TGTGCCAGCAGCAAAGAGGGGAAGGATGCAACTAATGAAAAACTGTTTTTT. As protein: CASSKEGKDATNEKLFF. This rearrangement joins TRBV21-1 to TRBJ1-4; TRBD1 is taken as the D call from the table, unchecked against the DNA. TRBV21-1 is assigned pseudogene status. The CDR3 has 17 amino acids.

There are a few counts of this clone. This sequence joins TRBV4-2 and TRBJ2-7; D perhaps matches TRBD2 (6 bases). Trimming shortened V by 3 bases and J by 3 bases, and 18 bases separated the two germline ends. CDR3 length: 16 residues. Germline V CDR1 and CDR2: LGHNA, YNFKEQ. The DNA for the CDR3 is TGTGCCAGCAGCCATTCCGGGACTTTCCCCTACTACGAGCAGTACTTC. Translation gives CASSHSGTFPYYEQYF.

This clone has just a few counts. The chain is built from TRBV11-2 and TRBJ2-1; TRBD1 is a possible D gene (6 bases). CDR3 length: 16 amino acids. Trimming pared 0 bases from V and 2 bases from J, leaving 11 bases between. Germline-derived CDR1 and CDR2 are SGHAT and FQNNGV. Here the CDR3 reads CASSLEQGSTYNEQFF. DNA of the CDR3: TGTGCCAGCAGCTTAGAGCAGGGGAGTACCTACAATGAGCAGTTCTTC.

The V call is TRBV7-3, the J call TRBJ1-2; TRBD1 matches 11 bases. Per germline, CDR1 SGHTA and CDR2 FQGTGA. The V and J ends lost 5 bases and 4 bases, in that order; junction bases with no gene match: 6. The CDR3 covers 15 residues. The CDR3, as DNA: TGTGCCAGCAGCGCCGGGACAGGGGGAGGCTATGGCTACACCTTC. This encodes CASSAGTGGGYGYTF.

The chain has TRBV5-1 and TRBJ2-2, with TRBD1 matching over 9 bases. The CDR3 consists of 16 residues. CDR1 is SGHRS and CDR2 is YFSETQ in the germline V gene. After removal of 3 bases from V and 1 base from J, the junction contained 4 bases not matched to a gene. CDR3 loop: CASSSTGGKNTGELFF. CDR3 in DNA: TGCGCCAGCAGCTCGACAGGGGGTAAGAACACCGGGGAGCTGTTTTTT.

V and J are TRBV4-2 and TRBJ1-1, with D unclear. Germline lookup yields CDR1 LGHNA and CDR2 YNFKEQ. V was trimmed by 1 base and J by 2 bases, leaving 11 bases between them. There are 15 residues in the CDR3. CDR3 coding DNA: TGTGCCAGCAGCCAAGGGGAGGCAGAAAACACTGAAGCTTTCTTT. Encoded protein: CASSQGEAENTEAFF.